The clone carrying this TCR beta chain was observed a handful of times. Its antigen is undetermined. TCRdb re-derived calls from the RT-PCR reads in MiXCR, one entry per CDR3 protein. This table has almost 250,000 distinct CDR3 sequences, approximately 12% appearing once. The data were taken from a study of response to subunit inactivated influenza vaccine. V was shortened by 1 base and J by 2 bases, with 4 bases between the two germline ends. This CDR3 spans 13 amino acids. CDR1 and CDR2 (germline): SGHTA, FQGNSA. Study conclusions and caveats: A suggestion made by the authors is that each seasonal influenza vaccination recruits few new T cells.

This chain uses TRBV7-2 with TRBJ2-3; D call uncertain. The input for sequencing was non-naive T cells sorted from PBMCs, taken around 15 days before vaccination. The clonotype originates from a man in his fifties who received an inactivated influenza vaccine. As DNA, the CDR3 is TGTGCCAGCAGCTTAGTGGTCACAGATACGCAGTATTTT. Its translation: CASSLVVTDTQYF. Together with reference TRBV7-2 and TRBJ2-3, the CDR3 gives the full variable domain: GAGVSQSPSNKVTEKGKDVELRCDPISGHTALYWYRQSLGQGLEFLIYFQGNSAPDKSGLPSDRFSAERTGGSVSTLTIQRTQQEDSAVYLCASSLVVTDTQYFGPGTRLTVL.